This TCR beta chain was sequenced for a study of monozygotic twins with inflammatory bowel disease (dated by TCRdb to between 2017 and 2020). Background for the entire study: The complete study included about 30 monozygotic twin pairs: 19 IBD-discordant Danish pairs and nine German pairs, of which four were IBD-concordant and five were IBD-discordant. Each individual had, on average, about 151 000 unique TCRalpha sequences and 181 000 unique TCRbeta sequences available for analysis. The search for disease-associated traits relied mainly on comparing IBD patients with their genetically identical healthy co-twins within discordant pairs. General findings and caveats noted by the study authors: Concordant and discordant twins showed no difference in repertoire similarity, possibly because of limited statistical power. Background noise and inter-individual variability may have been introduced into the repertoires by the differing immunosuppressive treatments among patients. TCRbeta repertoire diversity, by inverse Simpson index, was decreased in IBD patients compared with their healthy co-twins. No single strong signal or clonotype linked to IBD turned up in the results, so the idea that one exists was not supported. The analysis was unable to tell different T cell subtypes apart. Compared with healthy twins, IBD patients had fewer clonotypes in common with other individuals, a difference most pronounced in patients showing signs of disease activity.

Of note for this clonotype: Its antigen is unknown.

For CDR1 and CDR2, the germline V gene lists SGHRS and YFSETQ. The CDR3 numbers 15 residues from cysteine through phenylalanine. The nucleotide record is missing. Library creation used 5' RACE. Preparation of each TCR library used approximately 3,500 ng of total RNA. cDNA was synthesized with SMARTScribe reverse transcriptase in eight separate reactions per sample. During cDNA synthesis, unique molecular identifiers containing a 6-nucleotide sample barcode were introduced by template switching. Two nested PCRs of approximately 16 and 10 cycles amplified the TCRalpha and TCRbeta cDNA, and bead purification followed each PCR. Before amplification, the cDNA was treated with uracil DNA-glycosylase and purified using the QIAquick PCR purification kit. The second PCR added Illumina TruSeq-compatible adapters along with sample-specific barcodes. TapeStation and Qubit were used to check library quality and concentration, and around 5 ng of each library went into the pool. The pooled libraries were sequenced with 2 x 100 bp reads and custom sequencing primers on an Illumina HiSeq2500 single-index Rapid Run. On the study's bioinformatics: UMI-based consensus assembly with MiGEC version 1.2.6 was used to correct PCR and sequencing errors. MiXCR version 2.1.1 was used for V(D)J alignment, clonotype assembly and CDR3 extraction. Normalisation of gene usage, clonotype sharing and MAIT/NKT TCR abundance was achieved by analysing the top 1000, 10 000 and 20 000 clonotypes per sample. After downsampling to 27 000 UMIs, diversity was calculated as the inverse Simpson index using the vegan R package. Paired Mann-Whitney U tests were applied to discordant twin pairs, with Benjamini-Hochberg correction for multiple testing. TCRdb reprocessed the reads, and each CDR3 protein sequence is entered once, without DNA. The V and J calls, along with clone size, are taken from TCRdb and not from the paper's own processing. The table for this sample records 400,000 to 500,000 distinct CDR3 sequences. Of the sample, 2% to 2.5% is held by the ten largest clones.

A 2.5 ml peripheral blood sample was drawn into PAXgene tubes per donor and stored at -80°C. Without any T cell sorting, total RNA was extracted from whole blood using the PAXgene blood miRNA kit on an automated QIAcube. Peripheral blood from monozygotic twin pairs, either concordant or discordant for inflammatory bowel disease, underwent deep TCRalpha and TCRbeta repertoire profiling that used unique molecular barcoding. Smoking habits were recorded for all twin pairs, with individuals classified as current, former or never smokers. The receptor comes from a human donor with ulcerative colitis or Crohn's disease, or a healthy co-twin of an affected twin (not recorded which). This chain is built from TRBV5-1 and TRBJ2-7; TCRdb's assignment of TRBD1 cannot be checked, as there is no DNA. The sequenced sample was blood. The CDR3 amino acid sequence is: CASSLGQQFSYEQYF.